The clone carrying this TCR beta chain appeared many times. As yet, its antigen is unknown. This entry comes from a study of identical twins. With template switching, a universal primer site was added, and the cDNA carried unique molecular identifiers. TCRdb used MiXCR to reprocess the 5' RACE reads, holding one entry per CDR3 protein. The sample contains fewer than 650,000 distinct CDR3 sequences, around 7.5% of which appear only once. Broader study findings: Abundant beta clonotypes from cord blood had fewer insertions, unlike memory repertoires, which showed none.

These data are also associated with another study on yellow fever vaccine responses in identical twins.

The TCR originated in a woman aged 18-35 years in good health. The material sequenced was PBMCs.

CDR3 in amino acids: CASSLERRGHHLPYNEQFF. CDR3 in DNA: TGCGCCAGCAGCTTGGAGAGACGGGGACACCATCTCCCATACAATGAGCAGTTCTTC. This chain links TRBV5-1 with TRBJ2-1; D is perhaps TRBD1 (6 bases). V lost 0 bases and J 4 bases, leaving 23 bases between the germline ends. The CDR3 is 19 amino acids. Per germline, CDR1 SGHRS and CDR2 YFSETQ.